The 11 T cell receptor beta chains below all came from one sample that was sequenced in a study of OX40 agonist ivuxolimab in advanced cancers. The repertoire was sequenced with immunoSEQ multiplex PCR; TCRdb's copy has only in-frame clones and lacks some. Seen here are 42,000 or so clones, 75% to 90% observed once, and the top ten hold 14% to 15%. This specimen consisted of CD4+ or CD8+ T cells sorted from blood, obtained in a trial of the OX40 agonist ivuxolimab. Receptors originate from an adult with an advanced solid tumor such as melanoma, head and neck, liver or kidney cancer.

The chain has TRBV2 and TRBJ2-7; tentatively, D is TRBD2 (5 bases). From germline, CDR1 is SNHLY and CDR2 FYNNEI. V lost 2 bases to trimming and J lost 4 bases, with 6 bases between them. There are 12 residues in the CDR3. CDR3 nucleotide sequence: TGTGCCAGCAGTGAAACGGGATACGAGCAGTACGTC. It codes for CASSETGYEQYV.

The rearrangement joins TRBV28 to TRBJ2-5, with 8 bases aligning to TRBD2. Trimming cost V 8 bases and J 5 bases; bases outside gene matches: 7. The CDR3 has 13 residues. In germline, CDR1 is MDHEN, CDR2 SYDVKM. The CDR3 DNA reads as TGTGCCAGCGGTACTAGCGGTTCCGAGACCCAGTACTTC. Its translation is CASGTSGSETQYF.

This chain connects TRBV7-8 to TRBJ2-7; 9 bases align to TRBD2. The V gene's germline CDR1 is SGHVS and CDR2 FQNEAQ. Losses at the gene ends were 0 bases for V and 3 bases for J; bases not matched to a gene: 0. The CDR3 is made up of 14 amino acids. The CDR3 DNA reads TGTGCCAGCAGCTTAGCGACTAGCGGCTACGAGCAGTACTTC. It encodes CASSLATSGYEQYF.

The V gene is TRBV27, the J gene TRBJ2-2, with D possibly being TRBD1 (6 bases). Germline CDR1 and CDR2: MNHEY and SMNVEV (reference sequence). Trimming shortened V by 4 bases and J by 4 bases, and 16 bases separated the two germline ends. CDR3 length: 16 residues. The CDR3 protein is CASSSAQDRPTGELFF. The CDR3, as DNA: TGTGCCAGCAGTTCCGCCCAGGACAGACCCACCGGGGAGCTGTTTTTT.

The CDR3 coding sequence is TGTGCCAGCAGCCCCCTGGCCGGCCTTCAAGAGACCCAGTACTTC. It yields the protein CASSPLAGLQETQYF. V usage is TRBV7-9 and J usage is TRBJ2-5; D is unclear. The germline V gene encodes CDR1 SEHNR and CDR2 FQNEAQ (reference sequence). Trimming removed 5 bases from V and 2 bases from J, with 15 bases in between. The CDR3 extends over 15 amino acids.

The chain couples TRBV2 to TRBJ2-7; D gene ambiguous. Germline assignment: CDR1 SNHLY and CDR2 FYNNEI. V lost 1 base to trimming and J lost 0 bases, with 10 bases between them. There are 15 residues in the CDR3. The CDR3 sequence is CASSEDPGRSYEQYF. The CDR3 coding sequence is TGTGCCAGCAGTGAAGACCCCGGGCGCTCCTACGAGCAGTACTTC.

The chain recombines TRBV7-2 with TRBJ1-1; no definite D call. The V end lost 4 bases, the J end lost 4 bases, and 7 bases lay between the germline ends. Germline V lookup: CDR1 SGHTA, CDR2 FQGNSA. The CDR3 is made up of 12 amino acids. DNA of the CDR3: TGTGCCAGCAGCTGGCAATCCACTGAAGCTTTCTTT. The encoded protein is CASSWQSTEAFF.

The rearrangement links TRBV7-9 to TRBJ1-3, with D perhaps TRBD1 (5 bases). V was clipped by 3 bases and J by 0 bases, with 9 bases between them. This CDR3 comprises 15 residues. The germline V gene encodes CDR1 SEHNR and CDR2 FQNEAQ (reference sequence). CDR3 in amino acids: CASSLGPNSGNTIYF. In DNA, the CDR3 is TGTGCCAGCAGCTTGGGACCCAACTCTGGAAACACCATATATTTT.

The V call is TRBV4-3, the J call TRBJ1-1; D ambiguous. Trimming removed 2 bases from V and 1 base from J, with 5 bases in between. CDR1 is LGHNA and CDR2 is YSLEER in the germline V gene. This CDR3 contains 13 residues. CDR3 sequence: CASSQTRNTEAFF. The CDR3 DNA reads as TGCGCCAGCAGCCAAACAAGGAACACTGAAGCTTTCTTT.

The chain recombines TRBV4-1 with TRBJ1-3, with D tentatively TRBD1 (5 bases). Germline CDR1 is MGHRA and CDR2 is YSYEKL. V gave up 0 bases and J gave up 6 bases, with 9 bases separating them. The CDR3 covers 14 residues. The CDR3 DNA reads TGCGCCAGCAGCCAAGAGGGGGGAGAAAACACCATATATTTT. Amino acid sequence: CASSQEGGENTIYF.

V and J are TRBV5-1 and TRBJ2-2; D not resolved. CDR3 length: 14 residues. Per germline, CDR1 SGHRS and CDR2 YFSETQ. V shed 4 bases and J shed 2 bases, with 9 bases lying between them. The CDR3 DNA is TGCGCCAGCAGCGCGGACCTAAACACCGGGGAGCTGTTTTTT. Amino acids: CASSADLNTGELFF.